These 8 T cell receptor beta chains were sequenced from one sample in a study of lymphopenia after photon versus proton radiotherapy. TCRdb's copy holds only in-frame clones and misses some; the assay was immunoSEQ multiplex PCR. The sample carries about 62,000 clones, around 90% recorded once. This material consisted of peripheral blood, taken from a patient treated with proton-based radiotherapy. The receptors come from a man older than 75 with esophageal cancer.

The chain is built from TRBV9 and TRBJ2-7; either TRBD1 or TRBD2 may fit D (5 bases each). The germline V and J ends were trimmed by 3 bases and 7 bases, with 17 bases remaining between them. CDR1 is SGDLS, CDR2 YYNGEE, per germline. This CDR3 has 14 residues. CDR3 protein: CASSAILGAGEQYF. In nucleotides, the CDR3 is TGTGCCAGCAGCGCAATACTAGGGGCGGGTGAGCAGTACTTC.

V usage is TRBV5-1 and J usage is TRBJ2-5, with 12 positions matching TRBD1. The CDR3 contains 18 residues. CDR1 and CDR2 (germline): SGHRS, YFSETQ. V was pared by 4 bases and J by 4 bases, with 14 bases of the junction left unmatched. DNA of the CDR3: TGCGCCAGCAGCCCTCCGGGACAGGGGGCGCCCCAGGGAGAGACCCAGTACTTC. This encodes CASSPPGQGAPQGETQYF.

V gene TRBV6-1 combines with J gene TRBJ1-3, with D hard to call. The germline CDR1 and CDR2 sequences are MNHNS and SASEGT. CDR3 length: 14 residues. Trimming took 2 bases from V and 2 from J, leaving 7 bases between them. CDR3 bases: TGTGCCAGCAGTGAAACGGGCCCTGGAAACACCATATATTTT. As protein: CASSETGPGNTIYF.

The CDR3 bases are TGTGCCAGCAGCGCGGTAGCGACAGGGGGATTGGTGAACACTGAAGCTTTCTTT. Translation: CASSAVATGGLVNTEAFF. V and J are TRBV5-6 and TRBJ1-1, with 9 bases aligning to TRBD1. The CDR3 length is 18 residues. Germline lookup yields CDR1 SGHDT and CDR2 YYEEEE. J was trimmed by 0 bases and V by 4 bases; bases with no gene match: 13.

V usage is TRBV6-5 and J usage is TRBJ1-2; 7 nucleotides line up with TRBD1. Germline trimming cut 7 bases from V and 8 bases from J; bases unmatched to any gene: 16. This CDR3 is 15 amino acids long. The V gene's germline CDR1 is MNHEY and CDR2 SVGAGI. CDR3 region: CASTLTGSSPGGYTF. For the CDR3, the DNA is TGTGCCAGCACATTGACAGGGAGCAGTCCCGGGGGCTACACCTTC.

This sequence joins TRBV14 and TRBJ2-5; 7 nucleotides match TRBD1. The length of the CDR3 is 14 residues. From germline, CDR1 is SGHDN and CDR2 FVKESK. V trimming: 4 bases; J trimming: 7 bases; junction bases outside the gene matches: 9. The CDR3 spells CASSPRDSLRTQYF. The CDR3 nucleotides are TGTGCCAGCAGCCCTCGGGACAGTCTCAGGACCCAGTACTTC.

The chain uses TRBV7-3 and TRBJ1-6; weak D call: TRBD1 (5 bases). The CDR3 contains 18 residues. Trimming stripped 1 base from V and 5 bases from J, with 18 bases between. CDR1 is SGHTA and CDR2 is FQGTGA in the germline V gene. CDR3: CASSLRSPGWNNNSPLHF. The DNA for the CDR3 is TGTGCCAGCAGCTTAAGATCCCCAGGGTGGAACAATAATTCACCCCTCCACTTT.

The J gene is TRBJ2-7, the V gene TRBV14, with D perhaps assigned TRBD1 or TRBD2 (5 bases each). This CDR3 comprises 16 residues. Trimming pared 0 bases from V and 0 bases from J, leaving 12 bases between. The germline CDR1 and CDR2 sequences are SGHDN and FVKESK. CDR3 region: CASSQERGAVSYEQYF. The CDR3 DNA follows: TGTGCCAGCAGCCAAGAAAGGGGAGCGGTCTCCTACGAGCAGTACTTC.